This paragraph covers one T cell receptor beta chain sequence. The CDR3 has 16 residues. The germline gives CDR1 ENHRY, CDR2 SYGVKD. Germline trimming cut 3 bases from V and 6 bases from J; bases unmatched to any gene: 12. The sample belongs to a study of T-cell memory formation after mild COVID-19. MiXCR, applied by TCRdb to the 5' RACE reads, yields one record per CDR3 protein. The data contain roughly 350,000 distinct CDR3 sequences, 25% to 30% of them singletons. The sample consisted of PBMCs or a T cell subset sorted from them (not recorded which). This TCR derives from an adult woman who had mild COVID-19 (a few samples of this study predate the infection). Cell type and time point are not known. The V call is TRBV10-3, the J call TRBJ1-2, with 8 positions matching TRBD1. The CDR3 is CAISERQGIWWNGYTF. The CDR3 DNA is TGTGCCATCAGTGAAAGACAGGGGATATGGTGGAATGGCTACACCTTC.